This T cell receptor (beta chain) originates from a study of blood T cell repertoires in COVID-19. Study-wide background: The analysed material was cDNA or gDNA that came from T cells, B-cell-depleted T cells, or PBMCs.

Assay used: immunoSEQ multiplex PCR; TCRdb lists only in-frame clones, some missing. The sample has under 350,000 clones; approximately 92% are singletons. Germline trimming cut 3 bases from V and 0 bases from J; bases unmatched to any gene: 6. Germline V gives CDR1 SGDLS, CDR2 YYNGEE. The CDR3 length is 17 residues. The V and J genes are TRBV9 and TRBJ2-6; 7 bases align to TRBD1. Material for sequencing was peripheral blood. The clonotype comes from a young woman with COVID-19, enrolled during active disease. The chain's CDR3 is CASSETDRSSGANVLTF. The CDR3, as DNA: TGTGCCAGCAGCGAGACGGACAGGTCCTCTGGGGCCAACGTCCTGACTTTC.